This T cell receptor (beta chain) derives from a study of CD8+ T cells in alopecia areata. Study-wide points: Among patients, TCR sharing was less clear than in mice, a difference possibly due in part to HLA diversity in the patient population. It was observed that many expanded lesional clones persisted in scalp and blood during tofacitinib.

Concerning this clone: What it recognizes is unknown.

The V gene's germline CDR1 is SGHTA and CDR2 FQGNSA. The CDR3 is made up of 11 amino acids. The V end lost 1 base, the J end lost 13 bases, and 8 bases lay between the germline ends. Following RNA extraction, reverse transcription yielded cDNA that acted as the sequencing template. TCRdb's table, derived via immunoSEQ multiplex PCR, lists solely in-frame clones and lacks some. The sample contains 150,000 to 250,000 clones, 58% of which appear only once. The treatment denotes: oral pan-JAK inhibitor, 5-10 mg twice daily. V usage is TRBV7-2 and J usage is TRBJ1-5; TRBD1 is a possible D gene (5 bases). This TCR was recovered from a human donor with alopecia areata. Source: CD4+ T cells sorted from blood, taken at week 24, from a patient treated with tofacitinib. The CDR3 is CASSLGGPQHF. CDR3 bases: TGTGCCAGCAGCTTAGGGGGACCGCAGCATTTT. The full variable domain, completed using reference TRBV7-2 and TRBJ1-5, is GAGVSQSPSNKVTEKGKDVELRCDPISGHTALYWYRQSLGQGLEFLIYFQGNSAPDKSGLPSDRFSAERTGGSVSTLTIQRTQQEDSAVYLCASSLGGPQHFGDGTRLSIL.